Described below is a single TCR beta chain sequence and its context. What antigen it recognizes has not been identified. No per-base quality is available; no much larger clone lies one base away. The record originates from a study of shared clonotypes between healthy human individuals (dated by TCRdb to about 2020). Some background on the complete study: Three men and a couple of women, aged 18 to 49 years, made up the cohort. To increase sequencing depth and limit assay-specific biases, TCR repertoire library preparation and sequencing were carried out by different laboratories using diverse techniques. Between about 0.9 and 10 billion PBMCs per donor were obtained by leukapheresis. Blood TCR repertoires of five healthy adults were deeply sequenced to estimate repertoire size and the extent of clonotype sharing between individuals. For each donor, CD4 naive and CD4 memory were each run on three plates, CD8 naive on two plates, and CD8 memory on one plate. Findings and caveats that apply to the study as a whole: Sharing across a few donors was observed for 4.5% to 6.5% of naive CD4, 3% to 3.5% of naive CD8, about 2.3% of memory CD4, and around 0.42% of memory CD8 clonotypes. Even with the large sequencing depth, rarefaction of the sorted-subset datasets indicated that sequencing was incomplete. Compared with non-shared clonotypes, the clonotypes found in all four sorted-subset donors had higher generation probabilities. Because the study included a small number of donors, the genetic and exposure-history diversity represented was limited. Naive subsets generally had larger estimated clonotype richness than memory subsets. Sampling was restricted to blood, and TCR repertoires in tissue are likely to differ from TCR repertoires in blood. Based on pairwise subsampling, the degree of clonotype sharing among donors was expected to be affected by sequencing depth.

For the CD8 naive samples, CD45RO-negative cells were positively selected for CCR7, yielding a CD45RA+CCR7+ population from which TemRA cells were excluded. Healthy HIV-negative adults with no recently reported acute infections or vaccinations were included as donors. All donors were Caucasian adults living in Nashville, Tennessee, USA. Blood was obtained by leukapheresis, after which PBMCs were separated by Ficoll-Histopaque density gradient centrifugation and cryopreserved in liquid nitrogen vapor phase. Analytical flow cytometry was used to check the purity and quantity of each magnetically sorted T cell population. Genomic DNA was isolated from each sorted fraction and quantified by UV absorbance on a Nanodrop 2000c. TCR CDR3 regions were amplified from genomic DNA by multiplex PCR using the deep immunoSEQ assay. For each cell subset, the extracted genomic DNA was distributed evenly across all wells of several immunoSEQ 96-well plates, and each plate served as one replicate. Each replicate PCR for sorted subsets received around 210 ng genomic DNA, equal to 28,000 or so T cell genomes. Purified libraries were measured with a Qubit 3.0 fluorometer, size-checked on a Bioanalyzer 2100, and measured again with the KAPA Library Quantification kit. A separate single-read 150-cycle Illumina NextSeq 550 flow cell was used to sequence each immunoSEQ 96-well plate. Concerning the study's data processing: Because the immunoSEQ output included only junctional sequences and no quality scores, the filtering could not be the same as the filtering used for full-length reads. Sequences were annotated with PyIR, a Python wrapper for IgBLAST v1.9, and V/J genes and CDR3 were assigned using IMGT germline references. Any read was removed if the V/J assignment was weak (E-value above 1e-6), the CDR3 was missing, or the read contained stop codons, out-of-frame junctions, or ambiguous translated residues. V3J clonotypes were defined by identical inferred V gene, J gene, and CDR3 amino acid sequence. Percentage overlap between repertoires was calculated by dividing the number of shared unique clonotypes by the size of the smaller repertoire. Repertoire richness was assessed with RTK rarefaction, the Chao1 estimator, and Recon v2.1 estimates of unobserved clonotypes. Generation probabilities for all TCRbeta clonotypes obtained by the gDNA method from four donors were computed using OLGA. Imported from immuneACCESS, the table was reduced by TCRdb to in-frame sequences with V and J called. These copies leave out some clones; in studies compared against another copy, an unresolved V gene accounts for under half, and the cause of the remainder is not known. V and J calls and clone size follow that table, whereas D and trimming were derived from the DNA. In all, the sample holds a few million clones, and over 85% of those were seen once. The ten largest clones represent more than 1.5% of the sample.

There are 15 amino acids in the CDR3, from cysteine to phenylalanine inclusive. Only the CDR3 part of the read is kept: 45 bases, read in frame from the first base. The germline V gene yields SGHVS for CDR1 and FQNEAQ for CDR2. V lost 3 bases and J lost 4 bases; the stretch between them is 13 bases long. The sequence is built from TRBV7-8 and TRBJ1-5, with the D gene uncertain. The sequence came from a man between 18 and 29 years old in good health. Some clones in this sample may be carry-over from other donors' samples. Specimen: naive CD8+ T cells from PBMCs. What the cell subset or site label conveys for this sample: CD45RA+CCR7+. The DNA sequence is TGTGCCAGCAGCTTCTTAGGAATTGGAAATCAGCCCCAGCATTTT. The translation is CASSFLGIGNQPQHF.